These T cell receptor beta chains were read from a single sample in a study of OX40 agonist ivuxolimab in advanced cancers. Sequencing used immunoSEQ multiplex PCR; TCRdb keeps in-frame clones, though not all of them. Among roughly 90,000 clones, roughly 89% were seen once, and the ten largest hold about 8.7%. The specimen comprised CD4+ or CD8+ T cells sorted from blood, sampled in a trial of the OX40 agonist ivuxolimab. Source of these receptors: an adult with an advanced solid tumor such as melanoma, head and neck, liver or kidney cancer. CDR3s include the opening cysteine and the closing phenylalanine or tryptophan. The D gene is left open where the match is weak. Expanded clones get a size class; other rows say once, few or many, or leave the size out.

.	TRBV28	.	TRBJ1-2	CASSPRDVGYTF	TGTGCCAGCAGCCCTCGCGATGTGGGCTACACCTTC
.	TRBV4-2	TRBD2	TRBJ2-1	CASRILAGDAEQFF	TGTGCCAGCAGAATACTAGCGGGAGACGCTGAGCAGTTCTTC
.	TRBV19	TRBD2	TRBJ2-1	CASSIDQSGGPSYNEQFF	TGTGCCAGTAGTATAGATCAGTCGGGAGGCCCGTCCTACAATGAGCAGTTCTTC
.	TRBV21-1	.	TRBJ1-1	CASSAGQVDEAFF	TGTGCCAGCAGCGCGGGACAGGTTGATGAAGCTTTCTTT
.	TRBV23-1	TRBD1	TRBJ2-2	CASSPAVGDRGRTGELFF	TGCGCCAGCAGTCCCGCCGTCGGGGACAGGGGGCGGACCGGGGAGCTGTTTTTT
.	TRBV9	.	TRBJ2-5	CASSVGSRGLGETQYF	TGTGCCAGCAGCGTAGGAAGTAGAGGCCTGGGAGAGACCCAGTACTTC
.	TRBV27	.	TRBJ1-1	CASSLSMNTEAFF	TGTGCCAGCAGTTTATCGATGAACACTGAAGCTTTCTTT
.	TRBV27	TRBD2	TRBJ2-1	CASSPTSGSPFNEQFF	TGTGCCAGCTCGCCTACTAGCGGGAGTCCCTTCAATGAGCAGTTCTTC
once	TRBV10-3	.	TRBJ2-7	CATVNALRSDRFSYEQYF	TGTGCCACCGTTAATGCACTCAGATCGGACAGATTTTCCTACGAGCAGTACTTC
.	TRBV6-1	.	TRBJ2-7	CASSPLLGSYEQYF	TGTGCCAGCAGTCCTCTTCTCGGCTCCTACGAGCAGTACTTC
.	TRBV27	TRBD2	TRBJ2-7	CASRFHSGGPYEQYF	TGTGCCAGCAGGTTTCATAGCGGGGGGCCCTACGAGCAGTACTTC
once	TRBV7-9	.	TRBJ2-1	CASSPNTGKGNEQFF	TGTGCCAGCAGCCCCAACACAGGGAAGGGCAATGAGCAGTTCTTC
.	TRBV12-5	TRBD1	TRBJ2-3	CASGVGQGETDTQYF	TGTGCTAGTGGGGTAGGACAGGGGGAAACAGATACGCAGTATTTT
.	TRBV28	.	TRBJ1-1	CASNYDRRRTEAFF	TGTGCCAGCAATTACGACCGCCGACGGACTGAAGCTTTCTTT
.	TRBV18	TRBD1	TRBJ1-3	CASSPQDRGFGNTIYF	TGTGCCAGCTCACCTCAGGACAGGGGCTTCGGAAACACCATATATTTT
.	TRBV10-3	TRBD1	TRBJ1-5	CAISEGQGNQPQHF	TGTGCCATCAGCGAAGGACAGGGGAATCAGCCCCAGCATTTT
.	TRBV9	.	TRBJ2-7	CASSVSGGVGYEQYF	TGTGCCAGCAGCGTCTCTGGGGGAGTGGGGTACGAGCAGTACTTC
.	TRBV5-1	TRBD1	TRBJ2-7	CASRMGQQLYEQYF	TGCGCCAGCAGAATGGGACAGCAACTCTACGAGCAGTACTTC
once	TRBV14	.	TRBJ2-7	CASSQNSREQYF	TGTGCCAGCAGCCAGAACAGTCGCGAGCAGTACTTC
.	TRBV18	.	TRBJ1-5	CASSPFRGGINQPQHF	TGTGCCAGCTCACCATTCCGAGGGGGAATCAATCAGCCCCAGCATTTT
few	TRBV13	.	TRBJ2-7	CASSLAGSGYEQYF	TGTGCCAGCAGCTTAGCGGGGTCGGGGTACGAGCAGTACTTC
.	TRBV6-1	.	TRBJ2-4	CASSYGASQYF	TGTGCCAGCAGTTACGGGGCGAGTCAGTACTTC
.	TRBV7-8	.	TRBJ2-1	CASSLARDHEQFF	TGTGCCAGCAGCTTAGCACGGGACCATGAGCAGTTCTTC
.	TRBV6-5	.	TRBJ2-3	CASSLLDRTDTQYF	TGTGCCAGCAGTTTACTTGACAGAACAGATACGCAGTATTTT
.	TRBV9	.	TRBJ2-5	CASSGQSQETQYF	TGTGCCAGCAGCGGACAGAGCCAAGAGACCCAGTACTTC
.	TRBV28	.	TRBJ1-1	CASSLVGGTEAFF	TGTGCCAGCAGTTTAGTTGGGGGCACTGAAGCTTTCTTT
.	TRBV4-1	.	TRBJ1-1	CASSQEQNTEAFF	TGCGCCAGCAGCCAGGAGCAGAACACTGAAGCTTTCTTT
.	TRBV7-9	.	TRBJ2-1	CASSDGGGYNEQFF	TGTGCCAGCAGCGACGGGGGTGGTTACAATGAGCAGTTCTTC
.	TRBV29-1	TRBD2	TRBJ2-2	CSGSGGPLTGELFF	TGCAGCGGGTCGGGAGGCCCCCTCACCGGGGAGCTGTTTTTT
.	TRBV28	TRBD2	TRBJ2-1	CASSSSGRAGNEQFF	TGTGCCAGCAGTTCTAGCGGGAGGGCCGGGAATGAGCAGTTCTTC
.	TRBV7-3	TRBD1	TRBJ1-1	CASSFPGQGETFF	TGTGCCAGCAGCTTTCCGGGACAGGGTGAAACTTTCTTT
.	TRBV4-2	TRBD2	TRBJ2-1	CASSLPRRLAGRYSYNEQFF	TGTGCCAGCAGCCTCCCCAGGAGACTAGCGGGCCGTTACTCCTACAATGAGCAGTTCTTC
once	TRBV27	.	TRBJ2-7	CASSWSGPPYEQYF	TGTGCCAGCAGCTGGAGCGGCCCACCCTACGAGCAGTACTTC
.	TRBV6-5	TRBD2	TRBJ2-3	CASSTSGGSTDTQYF	TGTGCCAGCAGTACTAGCGGGGGAAGCACAGATACGCAGTATTTT
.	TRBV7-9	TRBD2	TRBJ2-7	CASSSTSGGYEQYF	TGTGCCAGCAGCTCGACTAGCGGAGGGTACGAGCAGTACTTC
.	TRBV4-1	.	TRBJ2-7	CASSQTRDSYEQYF	TGCGCCAGCAGCCAGACCAGGGACTCCTACGAGCAGTACTTC
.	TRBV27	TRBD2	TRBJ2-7	CASSPGLAGEEQYF	TGTGCCAGCAGTCCAGGACTAGCGGGAGAGGAGCAGTACTTC
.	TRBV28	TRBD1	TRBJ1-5	CASSLPTGTDNQPQHF	TGTGCCAGCAGTCTACCGACCGGGACAGATAATCAGCCCCAGCATTTT
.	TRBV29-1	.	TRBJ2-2	CSVGEEVTGELFF	TGCAGCGTTGGTGAGGAGGTGACCGGGGAGCTGTTTTTT
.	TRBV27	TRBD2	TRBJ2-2	CASTSGGNTGELFF	TGTGCCAGCACTAGCGGAGGGAACACCGGGGAGCTGTTTTTT
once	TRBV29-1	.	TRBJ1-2	CSVEESEKRFYGYTF	TGCAGCGTTGAAGAAAGCGAGAAGCGGTTCTATGGCTACACCTTC
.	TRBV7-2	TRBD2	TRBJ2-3	CASSLGREGFFDTQYF	TGTGCCAGCAGCTTAGGGCGGGAGGGTTTTTTCGATACGCAGTATTTT
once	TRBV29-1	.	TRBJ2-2	CSVDSATNTGELFF	TGCAGCGTAGACAGCGCCACGAACACCGGGGAGCTGTTTTTT
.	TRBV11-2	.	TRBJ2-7	CASSLSYRPEEQYF	TGTGCCAGCAGCTTAAGCTACAGGCCCGAGGAGCAGTACTTC
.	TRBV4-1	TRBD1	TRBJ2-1	CASSWDRGPPNNEQFF	TGCGCCAGCAGCTGGGACAGGGGGCCCCCAAACAATGAGCAGTTCTTC
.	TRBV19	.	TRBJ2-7	CASSLHEGSLREQYF	TGTGCCAGTAGCCTCCACGAAGGGAGCCTCCGCGAGCAGTACTTC
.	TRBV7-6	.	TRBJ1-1	CASSSGAGTMNTEAFF	TGTGCCAGCAGCTCGGGGGCAGGGACGATGAACACTGAAGCTTTCTTT
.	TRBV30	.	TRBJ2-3	CAWSVLETDTQYF	TGTGCCTGGAGTGTACTTGAGACAGATACGCAGTATTTT
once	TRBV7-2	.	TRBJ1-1	CASSLGVMNTEAFF	TGTGCCAGCAGCCTAGGGGTCATGAACACTGAAGCTTTCTTT
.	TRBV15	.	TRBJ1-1	CATSKSRQNTEAFF	TGTGCCACCAGCAAATCAAGGCAGAACACTGAAGCTTTCTTT
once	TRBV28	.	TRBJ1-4	CASRWQEKLFF	TGTGCCAGCAGGTGGCAGGAAAAACTGTTTTTT
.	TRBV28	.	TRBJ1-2	CASTLGEYGYTF	TGTGCCAGCACCTTAGGAGAATATGGCTACACCTTC
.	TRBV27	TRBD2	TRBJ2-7	CASSLAGGGYEQYF	TGTGCCAGCAGTCTAGCGGGAGGTGGATACGAGCAGTACTTC
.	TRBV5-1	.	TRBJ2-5	CASSLNQETQYF	TGCGCCAGCAGCTTAAACCAAGAGACCCAGTACTTC
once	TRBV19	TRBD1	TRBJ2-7	CASSMPPGQGTGEQYF	TGTGCCAGTAGTATGCCACCGGGACAGGGAACGGGCGAGCAGTACTTC
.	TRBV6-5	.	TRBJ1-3	CASSRPGDTIYF	TGTGCCAGCAGCCGCCCCGGGGACACCATATATTTT
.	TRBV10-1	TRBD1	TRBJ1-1	CASRDRGSTEAFF	TGCGCCAGCAGGGACAGGGGGTCAACTGAAGCTTTCTTT
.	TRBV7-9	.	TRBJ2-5	CASSFDGGSGQGGKTQYF	TGTGCCAGCAGCTTCGACGGCGGGAGCGGCCAAGGGGGTAAGACCCAGTACTTC
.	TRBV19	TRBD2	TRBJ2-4	CASCPGRGAKNIQYF	TGTGCCAGCTGCCCCGGGAGGGGAGCCAAAAACATTCAGTACTTC
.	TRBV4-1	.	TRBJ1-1	CASSPRENTEAFF	TGCGCCAGCAGCCCTAGGGAAAACACTGAAGCTTTCTTT